The 4 T cell receptor beta chains below come from one sample, sequenced in a study of cytomegalovirus exposure and HLA in healthy donors. The PCR employed 60 Vbeta primers together with 13 Jbeta primers. Only in-frame clones appear in the TCRdb table, and some are missing; sequencing was by immunoSEQ multiplex PCR. The data contain about 140,000 clones, 65% to 80% of them singletons. Sequencing was done on a sample of PBMCs. These receptors were taken from a male donor in good health and CMV-seropositive.

The chain couples TRBV5-8 to TRBJ2-1; a weak D match, TRBD1 (6 bases). Germline CDR1 reads SGHTS; CDR2 reads YDEGEE. Trimming took 4 bases from V and 0 from J, leaving 8 bases between them. This CDR3 is 14 amino acids long. Here the CDR3 DNA reads TGTGCCAGCAGCACAGGGAGCTCCTACAATGAGCAGTTCTTC. Translated, it gives CASSTGSSYNEQFF. Filled out from reference TRBV5-8 and TRBJ2-1, the complete variable domain reads EAGVTQSPTHLIKTRGQQATLRCSPISGHTSVYWYQQALGLGLQFLLWYDEGEERNRGNFPPRFSGRQFPNYSSELNVNALELEDSALYLCASSTGSSYNEQFFGPGTRLTVL.

The count of this clone is one. V usage is TRBV2 and J usage is TRBJ1-1, with 8 bases fitting TRBD1. J lost 5 bases, V lost 5 bases, and 1 base had no gene match. This CDR3 spans 12 amino acids. Germline V gene data show CDR1 as SNHLY and CDR2 as FYNNEI. This CDR3 reads CASSQGATEAFF. The CDR3 region has the DNA TGTGCCAGCAGTCAGGGGGCGACTGAAGCTTTCTTT.

This clone appeared a single time. V and J are TRBV18 and TRBJ2-3; the match to TRBD2 covers 9 bases. The V gene's germline CDR1 is KGHSH and CDR2 LQKENI. V lost 4 bases and J lost 2; bases outside the gene matches: 7. The CDR3 has 16 residues. The DNA for the CDR3 is TGTGCCAGCTCACTTGGCGCTAGCGGGGTCACAGATACGCAGTATTTT. Protein sequence: CASSLGASGVTDTQYF. Full variable domain (remainder filled in from reference TRBV18 and TRBJ2-3): NAGVMQNPRHLVRRRGQEARLRCSPMKGHSHVYWYRQLPEEGLKFMVYLQKENIIDESGMPKERFSAEFPKEGPSILRIQQVVRGDSAAYFCASSLGASGVTDTQYFGPGTRLTVL.

The genes are TRBV5-1 and TRBJ2-1, with 11 bases aligning to TRBD2. Trimming removed 5 bases from V and 6 bases from J; junction bases left unmatched: 10. CDR1 is SGHRS and CDR2 is YFSETQ in the germline V gene. The CDR3 contains 16 residues. The CDR3 bases are TGCGCCAGCAGTCCCACACCGGGACTAGCGGCCAATGAGCAGTTCTTC. As protein: CASSPTPGLAANEQFF.